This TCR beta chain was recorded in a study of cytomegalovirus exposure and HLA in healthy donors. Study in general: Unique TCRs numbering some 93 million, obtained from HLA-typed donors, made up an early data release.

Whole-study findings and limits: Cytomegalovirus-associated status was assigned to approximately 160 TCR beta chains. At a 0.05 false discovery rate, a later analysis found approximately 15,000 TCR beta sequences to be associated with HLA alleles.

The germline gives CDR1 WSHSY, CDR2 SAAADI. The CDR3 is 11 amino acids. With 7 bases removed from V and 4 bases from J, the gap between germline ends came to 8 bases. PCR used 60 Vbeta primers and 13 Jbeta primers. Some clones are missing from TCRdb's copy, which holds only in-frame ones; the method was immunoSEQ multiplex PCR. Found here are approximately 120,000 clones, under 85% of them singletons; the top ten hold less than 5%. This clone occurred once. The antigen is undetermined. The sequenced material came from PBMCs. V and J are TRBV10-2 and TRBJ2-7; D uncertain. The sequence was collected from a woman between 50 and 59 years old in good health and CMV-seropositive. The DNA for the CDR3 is TGCGCCAGCACGCAGGCGTACGAGCAGTACTTC. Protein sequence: CASTQAYEQYF.